These 7 T cell receptor beta chains share one sample of origin, sequenced in a study of T cell responses to AZD1222 COVID-19 vaccine. The table came from immunoSEQ multiplex PCR; TCRdb's copy has only in-frame clones and leaves some out. The profile shows approximately 89,000 clones, roughly 88% of them singletons. Here the sequenced sample was peripheral blood, taken on day 0 of AZD1222 vaccination. These receptor sequences come from an adult in good health.

This chain connects TRBV7-8 to TRBJ1-4; D not resolved. From germline, CDR1 is SGHVS and CDR2 FQNEAQ. Trimming left V 4 bases short and J 8 bases short, with 17 bases between. The CDR3 extends over 15 amino acids. CDR3 sequence (DNA): TGTGCCAGCAGCTCCCGGACGGCGGCCAAGGAAAAACTGTTTTTT. This encodes CASSSRTAAKEKLFF.

The chain joins TRBV7-2 to TRBJ2-6, with 9 bases aligning to TRBD1. Germline lookup yields CDR1 SGHTA and CDR2 FQGNSA. This CDR3 is built from 16 residues. The J segment lost 2 bases and the V segment lost 1 base, leaving 0 bases of the junction unmatched. Written as DNA, the CDR3 is TGTGCCAGCAGCTTAGGGACAGGGGCTGGGGCCAACGTCCTGACTTTC. It codes for CASSLGTGAGANVLTF.

V and J are TRBV15 and TRBJ2-7; weak D call: TRBD1 (5 bases). The CDR3 length is 14 residues. Deletions cut 1 base from V and 0 bases from J, with 7 bases between. Germline loops: CDR1 LNHNV, CDR2 YYDKDF (reference sequence). The CDR3 loop reads CATSRATASYEQYF. CDR3 sequence (DNA): TGTGCCACCAGCAGAGCGACAGCCTCCTACGAGCAGTACTTC.

To note about this clone: Sequence at one end of the junction differs from germline and may be a read error. This chain connects TRBV7-8 to TRBJ1-5; tentative D call: TRBD1 (5 bases). The CDR3 spans 15 residues. Germline loops: CDR1 SGHVS, CDR2 FQNEAQ. CDR3 DNA: TGTGTCAGCAGCCCCCCCGGGGCCCTAAATCAGCCCCAGCATTTT. This sequence encodes CVSSPPGALNQPQHF.

V usage is TRBV7-2 and J usage is TRBJ2-1; D not resolved. Looked up from germline, CDR1 is SGHTA and CDR2 is FQGNSA. V shed 0 bases and J shed 8 bases, with 8 bases lying between them. The CDR3 runs 13 residues. Written as DNA, the CDR3 is TGTGCCAGCAGCTTAGCCAGGATCTATGAGCAGTTCTTC. As protein: CASSLARIYEQFF. Full variable domain (remainder filled in from reference TRBV7-2 and TRBJ2-1): GAGVSQSPSNKVTEKGKDVELRCDPISGHTALYWYRQSLGQGLEFLIYFQGNSAPDKSGLPSDRFSAERTGGSVSTLTIQRTQQEDSAVYLCASSLARIYEQFFGPGTRLTVL.

V is TRBV9 and J is TRBJ2-5; TRBD1 matches at 7 bases. V was clipped by 4 bases and J by 5 bases; unmatched bases: 5. The CDR3 contains 13 residues. Germline loops: CDR1 SGDLS, CDR2 YYNGEE. In DNA, the CDR3 is TGTGCCAGCAGCTCTGGACAGGCGGAGACCCAGTACTTC. Encoded protein: CASSSGQAETQYF.

The CDR3 sequence: CSASWLDRVTEAFF. The CDR3 coding sequence is TGCAGTGCTAGTTGGCTGGACAGGGTCACTGAAGCTTTCTTT. The rearrangement joins TRBV20-1 to TRBJ1-1; 8 nucleotides align to TRBD1. Germline-derived CDR1 and CDR2 are DFQATT and SNEGSKA (reference sequence). V shed 3 bases, J shed 4 bases, and the junction held 7 bases outside the gene matches. CDR3 size: 14 residues.